A single sample gave rise to the 8 T cell receptor beta chains below, sequenced in a study of blood T cell repertoires in COVID-19. Method: immunoSEQ multiplex PCR; TCRdb's copy keeps in-frame clones and lacks some. The sample holds about 59,000 clones, around 90% seen once. The material sequenced was peripheral blood. The receptors come from a man at least 80 years old with acute or convalescent COVID-19.

This clone was seen more than once but under ten times. The gene calls are TRBV2 and TRBJ1-2; TRBD1 matches at 7 bases. This CDR3 spans 12 amino acids. V was clipped by 5 bases and J by 4 bases; unmatched bases: 1. CDR1 and CDR2 from the germline V gene are SNHLY and FYNNEI. The CDR3 region is CASSRDSYGYTF. The CDR3 DNA sequence: TGTGCCAGCAGTCGGGACAGCTATGGCTACACCTTC.

The rearrangement links TRBV27 to TRBJ2-3, with D possibly TRBD2 on 5 matching bases. The CDR3 runs to 13 residues. Per the germline V gene, CDR1 is MNHEY and CDR2 is SMNVEV (reference sequence). V dropped 6 bases and J dropped 3 bases, with 10 bases sitting between them. CDR3 in amino acids: CASSRDPTDTQYF. The CDR3 region has the DNA TGTGCCAGCAGCCGGGATCCTACAGATACGCAGTATTTT.

V is TRBV6-5 and J is TRBJ1-2; 7 nucleotides agree with TRBD1. This CDR3 contains 15 residues. The V gene's germline CDR1 is MNHEY and CDR2 SVGAGI. The ends lost 6 bases at V and 3 bases at J; junction bases unmatched: 10. Here the CDR3 reads CASRHGQAGDYGYTF. The DNA for the CDR3 is TGTGCCAGCAGACATGGACAGGCCGGGGACTATGGCTACACCTTC.

The rearrangement joins TRBV5-1 to TRBJ1-2; D is unclear. The CDR3 runs 16 residues. Germline lookup yields CDR1 SGHRS and CDR2 YFSETQ. V shed 4 bases and J shed 3 bases, with 19 bases lying between them. CDR3 DNA: TGCGCCAGCAGCGGTTCGGCGGGCAGCCCTGACTATGGCTACACCTTC. This codes for CASSGSAGSPDYGYTF.

V and J are TRBV6-1 and TRBJ1-6; D is undetermined. V was clipped by 0 bases and J by 0 bases, with 6 bases between them. There are 16 residues in the CDR3. CDR1 and CDR2 (germline): MNHNS, SASEGT. The CDR3 here is CASSEARSSYNSPLHF. CDR3 DNA: TGTGCCAGCAGTGAAGCGCGGAGCTCCTATAATTCACCCCTCCACTTT.

The chain uses TRBV5-8 and TRBJ1-2; the D gene is possibly TRBD1 (5 bases). This CDR3 has 13 amino acids. From germline, CDR1 is SGHTS and CDR2 YDEGEE. V dropped 0 bases and J dropped 8 bases, with 11 bases sitting between them. The CDR3 DNA sequence: TGTGCCAGCAGCTTGGCAGGGTCGAAGGGCTACACCTTC. Protein: CASSLAGSKGYTF.

The rearrangement uses TRBV19 and TRBJ1-2; weak D call: TRBD1 (6 bases). This CDR3 region has 13 residues. V was shortened by 4 bases and J by 7 bases, with 13 bases between the two germline ends. Germline V gene data show CDR1 as LNHDA and CDR2 as SQIVND (reference sequence). The CDR3 DNA reads TGTGCCAGTAGTACCACAGGGCTGAGTGGCTACACCTTC. It specifies CASSTTGLSGYTF.

The chain employs TRBV2 and TRBJ1-4, with D uncertain. The CDR3 is made up of 14 amino acids. Germline CDR1 SNHLY, CDR2 FYNNEI. Trimming took off 3 bases at V and 0 bases at J, with 5 bases between the two ends. The CDR3 loop is CASSDRATNEKLFF. Written as DNA, the CDR3 is TGTGCCAGCAGTGATCGAGCAACTAATGAAAAACTGTTTTTT.